The sequence of this TCR beta chain was determined in a study of cytomegalovirus exposure and HLA in healthy donors. Points from the study as a whole: CMV serostatus stood as the only immune exposure information on hand. There were 160 or so TCR beta chains listed as cytomegalovirus-associated.

With respect to this clone: Its antigen is unidentified.

The CDR3 sequence is 15 residues long. After removal of 4 bases from V and 1 base from J, the junction contained 5 bases not matched to a gene. Germline CDR1 SGHTS, CDR2 YDEGEE. PCR used 60 Vbeta primers and 13 Jbeta primers. As handled by the study authors: Roughly 10 million shared chains were among tens of millions of unique TCR beta chains counted in a later analysis. Clones were sequenced by immunoSEQ multiplex PCR, and TCRdb holds only the in-frame ones, with some missing. The V and J calls and the clone size are those of that table, but D and trimming were determined from the DNA. The table shows some 180,000 clones, with 82% occurring only once.

This sequence was found in a man aged 35 to 55 in good health and CMV-seronegative. Material: PBMCs. The rearrangement joins TRBV5-8 to TRBJ1-5; 7 bases are shared with TRBD1. CDR3 amino acids: CASSTGTESNQPQHF. The CDR3 nucleotides are TGTGCCAGCAGCACCGGGACAGAAAGCAATCAGCCCCAGCATTTT.